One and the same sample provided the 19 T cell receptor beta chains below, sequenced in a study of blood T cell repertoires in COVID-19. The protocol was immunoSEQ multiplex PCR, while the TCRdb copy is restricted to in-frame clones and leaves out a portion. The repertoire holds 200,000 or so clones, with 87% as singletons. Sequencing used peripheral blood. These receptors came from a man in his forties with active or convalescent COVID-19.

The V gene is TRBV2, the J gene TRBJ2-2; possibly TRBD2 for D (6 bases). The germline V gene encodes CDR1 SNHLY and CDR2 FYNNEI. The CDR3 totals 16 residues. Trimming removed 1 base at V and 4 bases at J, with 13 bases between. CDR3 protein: CASSEEGAGTTGELFF. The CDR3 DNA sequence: TGTGCCAGCAGTGAAGAAGGGGCGGGGACCACCGGGGAGCTGTTTTTT. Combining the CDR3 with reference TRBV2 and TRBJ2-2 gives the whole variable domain EPEVTQTPSHQVTQMGQEVILRCVPISNHLYFYWYRQILGQKVEFLVSFYNNEISEKSEIFDDQFSVERPDGSNFTLKIRSTKLEDSAMYFCASSEEGAGTTGELFFGEGSRLTVL.

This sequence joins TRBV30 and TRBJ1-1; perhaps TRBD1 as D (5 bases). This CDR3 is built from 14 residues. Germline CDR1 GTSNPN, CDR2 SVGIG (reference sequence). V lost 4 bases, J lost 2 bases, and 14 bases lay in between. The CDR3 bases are TGTGCCTGGATTCCGGGACTCGCCAACACTGAAGCTTTCTTT. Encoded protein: CAWIPGLANTEAFF.

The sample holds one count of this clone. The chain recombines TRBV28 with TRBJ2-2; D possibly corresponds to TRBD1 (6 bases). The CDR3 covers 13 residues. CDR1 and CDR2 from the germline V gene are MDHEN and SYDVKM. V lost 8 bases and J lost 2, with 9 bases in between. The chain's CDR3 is CASGQINTGELFF. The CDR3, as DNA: TGTGCCAGCGGACAGATTAACACCGGGGAGCTGTTTTTT.

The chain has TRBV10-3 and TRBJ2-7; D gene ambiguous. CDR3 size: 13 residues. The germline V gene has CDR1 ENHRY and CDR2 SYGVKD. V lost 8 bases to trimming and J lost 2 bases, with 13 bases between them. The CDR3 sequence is CAIGTVLTYEQYF. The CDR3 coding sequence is TGTGCCATCGGAACAGTACTTACCTACGAGCAGTACTTC.

The CDR3 region has the DNA TGTGCCAGCAGCCAAACTCGAGGCCCCGGGGCCCTCCACTTT. Translating it yields CASSQTRGPGALHF. The chain carries TRBV14 and TRBJ1-6; D uncertain. The CDR3 has 14 residues. V lost 2 bases and J lost 14, with 16 bases in between. The V gene's germline CDR1 is SGHDN and CDR2 FVKESK. The full variable domain, with the rest looked up from reference TRBV14 and TRBJ1-6, is EAGVTQFPSHSVIEKGQTVTLRCDPISGHDNLYWYRRVMGKEIKFLLHFVKESKQDESGMPNNRFLAERTGGTYSTLKVQPAELEDSGVYFCASSQTRGPGALHFGNGTRLTVT.

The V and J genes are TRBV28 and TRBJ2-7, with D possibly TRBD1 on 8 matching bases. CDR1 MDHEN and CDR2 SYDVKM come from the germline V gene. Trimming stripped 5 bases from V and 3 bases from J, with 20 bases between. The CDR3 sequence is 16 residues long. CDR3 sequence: CASSHGGTGGFYEQYF. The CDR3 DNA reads TGTGCCAGCAGTCACGGGGGGACAGGCGGGTTCTACGAGCAGTACTTC.

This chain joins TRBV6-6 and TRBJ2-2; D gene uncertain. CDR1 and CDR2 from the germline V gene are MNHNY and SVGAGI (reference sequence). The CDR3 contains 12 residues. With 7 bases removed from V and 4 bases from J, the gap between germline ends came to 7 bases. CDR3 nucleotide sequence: TGTGCCAGCACCTCGGGCACCGGGGAGCTGTTTTTT. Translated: CASTSGTGELFF.

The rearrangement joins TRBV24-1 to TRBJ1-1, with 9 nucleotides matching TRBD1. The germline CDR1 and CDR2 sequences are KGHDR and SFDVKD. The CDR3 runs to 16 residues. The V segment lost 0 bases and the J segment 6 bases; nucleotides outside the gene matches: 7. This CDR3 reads CATSDLRDRAFAEAFF. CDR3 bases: TGTGCCACCAGTGATTTGAGGGACAGGGCTTTCGCTGAAGCTTTCTTT.

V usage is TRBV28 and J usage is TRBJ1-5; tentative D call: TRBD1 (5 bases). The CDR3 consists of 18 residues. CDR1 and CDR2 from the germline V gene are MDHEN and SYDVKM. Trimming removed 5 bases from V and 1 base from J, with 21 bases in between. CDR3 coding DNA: TGTGCCAGCAGTGGCGTAGGAGGGATCGGGACGAGCAATCAGCCCCAGCATTTT. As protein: CASSGVGGIGTSNQPQHF.

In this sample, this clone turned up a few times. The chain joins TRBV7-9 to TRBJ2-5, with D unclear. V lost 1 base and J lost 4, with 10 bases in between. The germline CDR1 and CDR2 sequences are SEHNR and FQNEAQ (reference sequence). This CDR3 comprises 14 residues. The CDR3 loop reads CASSLGGFPETQYF. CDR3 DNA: TGTGCCAGCAGCTTAGGAGGTTTTCCAGAGACCCAGTACTTC.

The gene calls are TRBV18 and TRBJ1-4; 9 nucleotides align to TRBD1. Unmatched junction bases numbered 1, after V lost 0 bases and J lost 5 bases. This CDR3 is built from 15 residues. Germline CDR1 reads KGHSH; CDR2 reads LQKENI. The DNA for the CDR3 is TGTGCCAGCTCACCACCGGGACAGGGCAATGAAAAACTGTTTTTT. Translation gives CASSPPGQGNEKLFF.

CDR3: CASSERPPNKTQYF. The CDR3 bases are TGTGCCAGCAGTGAGAGGCCGCCCAATAAGACCCAGTACTTC. The chain is built from TRBV6-1 and TRBJ2-5, with D unresolved. V dropped 3 bases and J dropped 6 bases, with 14 bases sitting between them. This CDR3 is 14 amino acids long. The germline V gene encodes CDR1 MNHNS and CDR2 SASEGT.

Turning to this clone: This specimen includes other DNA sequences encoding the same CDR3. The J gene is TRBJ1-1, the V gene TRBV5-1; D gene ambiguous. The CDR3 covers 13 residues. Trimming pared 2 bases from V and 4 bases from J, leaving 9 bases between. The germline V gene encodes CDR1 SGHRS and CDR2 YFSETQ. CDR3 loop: CASSFEGGTEAFF. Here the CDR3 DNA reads TGCGCCAGCAGCTTTGAGGGCGGCACTGAAGCTTTCTTT. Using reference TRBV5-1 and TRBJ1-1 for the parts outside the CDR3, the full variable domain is KAGVTQTPRYLIKTRGQQVTLSCSPISGHRSVSWYQQTPGQGLQFLFEYFSETQRNKGNFPGRFSGRQFSNSRSEMNVSTLELGDSALYLCASSFEGGTEAFFGQGTRLTVV.

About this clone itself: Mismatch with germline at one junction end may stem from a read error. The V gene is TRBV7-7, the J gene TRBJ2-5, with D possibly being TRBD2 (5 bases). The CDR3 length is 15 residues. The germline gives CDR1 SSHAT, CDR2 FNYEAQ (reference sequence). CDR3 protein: CASSLARGPSETQYF. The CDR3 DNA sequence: TGTGCTAGCAGCTTGGCCAGAGGGCCTTCGGAGACCCAGTACTTC. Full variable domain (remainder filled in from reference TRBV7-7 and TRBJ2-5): GAGVSQSPRYKVTKRGQDVTLRCDPISSHATLYWYQQALGQGPEFLTYFNYEAQPDKSGLPSDRFSAERPEGSISTLTIQRTEQRDSAMYRCASSLARGPSETQYFGPGTRLLVL.

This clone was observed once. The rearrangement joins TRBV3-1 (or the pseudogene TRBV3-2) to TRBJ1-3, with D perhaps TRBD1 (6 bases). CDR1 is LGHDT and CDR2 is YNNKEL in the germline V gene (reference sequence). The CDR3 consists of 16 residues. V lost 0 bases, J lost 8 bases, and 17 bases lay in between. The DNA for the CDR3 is TGTGCCAGCAGCCAAGACGTGTGGGCAGGGGAACACACCATATATTTT. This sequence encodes CASSQDVWAGEHTIYF.

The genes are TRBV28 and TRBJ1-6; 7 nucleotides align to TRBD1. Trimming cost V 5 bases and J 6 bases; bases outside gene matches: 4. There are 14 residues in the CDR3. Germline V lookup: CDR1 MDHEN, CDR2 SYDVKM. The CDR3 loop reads CASSGGTANSPLHF. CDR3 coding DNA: TGTGCCAGCAGTGGCGGGACAGCTAATTCACCCCTCCACTTT.

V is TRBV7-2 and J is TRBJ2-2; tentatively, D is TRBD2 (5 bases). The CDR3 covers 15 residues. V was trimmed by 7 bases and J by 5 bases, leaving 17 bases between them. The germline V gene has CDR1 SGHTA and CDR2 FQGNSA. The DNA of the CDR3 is TGTGCCAGCACCCCCCTTCGTACGGGGACCGGGGAGCTGTTTTTT. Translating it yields CASTPLRTGTGELFF.

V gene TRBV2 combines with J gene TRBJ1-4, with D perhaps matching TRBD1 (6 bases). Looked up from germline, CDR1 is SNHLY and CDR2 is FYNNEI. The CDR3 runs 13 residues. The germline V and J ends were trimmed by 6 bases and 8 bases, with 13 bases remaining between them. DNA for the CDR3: TGTGCCAGCAGCAGGGGTAGTAAGGAAAAACTGTTTTTT. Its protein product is CASSRGSKEKLFF.

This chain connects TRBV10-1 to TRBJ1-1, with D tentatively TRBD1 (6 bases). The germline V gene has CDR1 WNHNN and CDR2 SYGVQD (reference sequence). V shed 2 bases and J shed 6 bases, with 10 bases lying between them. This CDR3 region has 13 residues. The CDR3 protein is CASSETGLSEAFF. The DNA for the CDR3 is TGCGCCAGCAGTGAGACAGGGCTTTCTGAAGCTTTCTTT.